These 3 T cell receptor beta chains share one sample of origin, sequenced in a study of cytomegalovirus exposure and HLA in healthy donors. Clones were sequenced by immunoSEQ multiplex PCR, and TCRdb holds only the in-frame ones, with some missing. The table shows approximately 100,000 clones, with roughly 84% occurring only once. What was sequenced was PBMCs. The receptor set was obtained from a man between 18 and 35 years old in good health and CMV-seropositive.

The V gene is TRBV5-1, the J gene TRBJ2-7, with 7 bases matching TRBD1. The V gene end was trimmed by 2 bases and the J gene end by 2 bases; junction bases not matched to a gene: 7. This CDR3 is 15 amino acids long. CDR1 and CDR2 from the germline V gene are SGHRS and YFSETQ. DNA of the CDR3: TGCGCCAGCAGCTTACGACAGGGCGAACCCTACGAGCAGTACTTC. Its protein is CASSLRQGEPYEQYF.

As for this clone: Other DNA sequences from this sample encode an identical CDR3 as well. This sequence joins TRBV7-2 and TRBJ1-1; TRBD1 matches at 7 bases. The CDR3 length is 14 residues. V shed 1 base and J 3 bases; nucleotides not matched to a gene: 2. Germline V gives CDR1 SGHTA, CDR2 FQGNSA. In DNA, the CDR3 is TGTGCCAGCAGCTTAGGAGGGGGCTACACTGAAGCTTTCTTT. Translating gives CASSLGGGYTEAFF.

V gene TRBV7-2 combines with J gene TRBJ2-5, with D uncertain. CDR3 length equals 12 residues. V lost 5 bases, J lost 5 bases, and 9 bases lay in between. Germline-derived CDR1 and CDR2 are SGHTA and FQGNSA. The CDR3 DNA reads TGTGCCAGCAGCCAACGAGCGGAGACCCAGTACTTC. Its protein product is CASSQRAETQYF. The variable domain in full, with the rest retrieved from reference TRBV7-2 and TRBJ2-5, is GAGVSQSPSNKVTEKGKDVELRCDPISGHTALYWYRQSLGQGLEFLIYFQGNSAPDKSGLPSDRFSAERTGGSVSTLTIQRTQQEDSAVYLCASSQRAETQYFGPGTRLLVL.